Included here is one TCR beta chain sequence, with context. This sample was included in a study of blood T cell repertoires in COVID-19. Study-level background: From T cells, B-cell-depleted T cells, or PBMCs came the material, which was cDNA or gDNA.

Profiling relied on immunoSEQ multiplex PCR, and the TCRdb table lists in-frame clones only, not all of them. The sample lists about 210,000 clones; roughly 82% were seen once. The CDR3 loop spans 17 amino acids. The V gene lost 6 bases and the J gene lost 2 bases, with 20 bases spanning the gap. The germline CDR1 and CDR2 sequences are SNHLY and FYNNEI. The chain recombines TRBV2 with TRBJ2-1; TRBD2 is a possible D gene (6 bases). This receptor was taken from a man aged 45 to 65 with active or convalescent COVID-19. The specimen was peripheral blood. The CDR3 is CASSPRDSRRAYNEQFF. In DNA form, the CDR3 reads TGTGCCAGCAGCCCCCGGGACTCCAGAAGGGCCTACAATGAGCAGTTCTTC.